The text below deals with one TCR beta chain. Its antigen specificity is not known. Per-nucleotide qualities are absent, and no much larger clonotype sits a single base away. This specimen comes from a study of blood T cell repertoires in COVID-19 (dated by TCRdb to the early 2020s). Notes on the research overall: Samples covering the acute and convalescent phases of COVID-19 were provided by collaborators in the United States, Italy and Spain. The material from the prospective study consisted of cDNA or gDNA derived from T cells, B-cell-depleted T cells, or PBMCs. The dataset comprised deeply sampled blood TCRbeta repertoires from subjects exposed to, actively infected with, or recovered from COVID-19. The repertoires were released in a freely available public database intended as a resource for research on the immune response to SARS-CoV-2. Samples came from the ongoing ImmuneRACE study (first 160 participants) plus 1,254 subjects from 6 global collaborators. A de-identified subject ID, COVID-19 status, age in years and sex were almost always included in the sample metadata. HLA class I and class II types, where available, came from metadata supplied by the sample provider rather than from assay-based typing. Results the study describes overall, beyond this receptor: Clinical and demographic metadata were provided uncurated, with the amount varying by source and participant.

In Seattle, one collaborating source enrolled patients while the infection was active and tracked those patients longitudinally over the course of disease. Each collaborating institution followed its own protocols to collect whole blood in K2EDTA tubes. For TCRbeta analysis, collaborators shipped samples in one of three forms: frozen whole blood, isolated PBMCs, or DNA extracted from either of those sample types. The CDR3 goes from the cysteine to the phenylalanine over 16 residues. The read is trimmed to its CDR3 DNA, 48 bases read in frame from base 1. CDR1 and CDR2 are read off the germline V gene (reference sequence) as MNHEY and SMNVEV. V lost 2 bases and J lost 2 bases, and the count of bases not matched to a germline gene is 3. TCRbeta CDR3 regions were amplified from genomic DNA by means of the immunoSEQ Assay, a bias-controlled multiplex PCR. In the authors' own workflow: Within the assay, amplification of reference gene primers was used to estimate how many nucleated cells each sample contained. To quantify the absolute abundance of each unique TCRbeta CDR3 rearrangement, sequence reads were collapsed and filtered. For each sample, productive Simpson clonality was calculated as the square root of Simpson's diversity index across productive rearrangements. TCRdb took this table from immuneACCESS and kept in-frame rearrangements with V and J called. Such tables lack part of the clones; where checked against another copy, unresolved V genes explain under half of the gap, and the rest is unexplained. The V and J calls and clone size come from that table; D and trimming were worked out from the DNA. The sample yields approximately 69,000 clones; under 85% were counted once. Of the sample, 13% falls within the top ten clones.

The sample was peripheral blood. The origin of this receptor is a man aged 45-65 years with COVID-19, enrolled during active disease. The chain was built from TRBV27 and TRBJ2-6, with TRBD2 identical over 7 junction bases. The CDR3 corresponds to CASSLTGGPGANVLTF. The nucleotide sequence is given as TGTGCCAGCAGTTTAACGGGGGGACCTGGGGCCAACGTCCTGACTTTC.